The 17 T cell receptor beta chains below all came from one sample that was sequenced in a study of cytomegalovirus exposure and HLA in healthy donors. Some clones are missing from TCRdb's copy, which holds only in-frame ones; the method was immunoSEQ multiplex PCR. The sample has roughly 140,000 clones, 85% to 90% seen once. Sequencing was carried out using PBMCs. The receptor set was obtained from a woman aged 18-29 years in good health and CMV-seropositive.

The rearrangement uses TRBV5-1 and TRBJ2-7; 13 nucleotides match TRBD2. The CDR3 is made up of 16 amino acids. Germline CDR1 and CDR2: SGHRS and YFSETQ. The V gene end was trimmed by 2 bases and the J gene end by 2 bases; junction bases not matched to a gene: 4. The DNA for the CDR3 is TGCGCCAGCAGCTTCCCTGGGACTAGCGGGGCCTACGAGCAGTACTTC. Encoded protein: CASSFPGTSGAYEQYF.

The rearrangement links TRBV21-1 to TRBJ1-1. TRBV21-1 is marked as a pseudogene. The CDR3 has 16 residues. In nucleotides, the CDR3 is TGTGCCATCCTAGTGGGGGACAGCGGGGGCGGAACTGAAGCTTTCTTT. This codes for CAILVGDSGGGTEAFF.

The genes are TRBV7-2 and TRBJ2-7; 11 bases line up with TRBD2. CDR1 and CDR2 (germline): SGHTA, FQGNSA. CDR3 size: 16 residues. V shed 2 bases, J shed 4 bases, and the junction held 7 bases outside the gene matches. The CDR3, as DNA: TGTGCCAGCAGCTTATCTGGGGCTAGCGGGAGGTACGAGCAGTACTTC. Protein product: CASSLSGASGRYEQYF.

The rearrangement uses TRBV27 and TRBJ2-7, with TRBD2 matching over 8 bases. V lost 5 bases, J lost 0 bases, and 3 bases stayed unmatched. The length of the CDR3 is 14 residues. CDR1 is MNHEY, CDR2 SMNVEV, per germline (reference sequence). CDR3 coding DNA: TGTGCCAGCAGTGCGGGAGGAAACTCCTACGAGCAGTACTTC. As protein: CASSAGGNSYEQYF.

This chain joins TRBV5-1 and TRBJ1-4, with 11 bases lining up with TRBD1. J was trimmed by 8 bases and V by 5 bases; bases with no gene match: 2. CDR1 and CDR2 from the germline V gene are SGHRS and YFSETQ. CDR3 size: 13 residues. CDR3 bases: TGCGCCAGCAGTGGACAGGGGGCGGAAAAACTGTTTTTT. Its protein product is CASSGQGAEKLFF.

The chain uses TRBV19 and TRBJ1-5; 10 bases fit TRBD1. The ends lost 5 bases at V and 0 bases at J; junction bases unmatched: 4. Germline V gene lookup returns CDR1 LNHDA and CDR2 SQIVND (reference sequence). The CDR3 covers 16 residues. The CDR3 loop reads CASSDRGQSSNQPQHF. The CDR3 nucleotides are TGTGCCAGTAGTGACAGGGGGCAAAGTAGCAATCAGCCCCAGCATTTT.

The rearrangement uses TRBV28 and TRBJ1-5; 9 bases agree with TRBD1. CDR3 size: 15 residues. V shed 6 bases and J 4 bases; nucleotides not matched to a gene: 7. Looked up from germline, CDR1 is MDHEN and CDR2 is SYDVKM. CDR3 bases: TGTGCCAGCAGACTGGGGACAGGGAGAAATCAGCCCCAGCATTTT. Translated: CASRLGTGRNQPQHF. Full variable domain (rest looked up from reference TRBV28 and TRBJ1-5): DVKVTQSSRYLVKRTGEKVFLECVQDMDHENMFWYRQDPGLGLRLIYFSYDVKMKEKGDIPEGYSVSREKKERFSLILESASTNQTSMYLCASRLGTGRNQPQHFGDGTRLSIL.

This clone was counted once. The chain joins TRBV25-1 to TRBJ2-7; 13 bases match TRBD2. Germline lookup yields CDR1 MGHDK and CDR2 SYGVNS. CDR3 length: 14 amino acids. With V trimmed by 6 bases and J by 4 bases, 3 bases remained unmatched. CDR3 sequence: CASRGTSGTYEQYF. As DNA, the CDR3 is TGTGCCAGCAGAGGGACTAGCGGGACTTACGAGCAGTACTTC.

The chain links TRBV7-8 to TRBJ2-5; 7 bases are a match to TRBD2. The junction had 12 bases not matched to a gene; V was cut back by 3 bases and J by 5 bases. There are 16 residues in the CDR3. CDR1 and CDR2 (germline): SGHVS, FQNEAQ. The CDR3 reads CASSLGVGGPRETQYF. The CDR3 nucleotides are TGTGCCAGCAGCTTGGGAGTGGGAGGGCCGCGGGAGACCCAGTACTTC. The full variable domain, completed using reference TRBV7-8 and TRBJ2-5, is GAGVSQSPRYKVAKRGQDVALRCDPISGHVSLFWYQQALGQGPEFLTYFQNEAQLDKSGLPSDRFFAERPEGSVSTLKIQRTQQEDSAVYLCASSLGVGGPRETQYFGPGTRLLVL.

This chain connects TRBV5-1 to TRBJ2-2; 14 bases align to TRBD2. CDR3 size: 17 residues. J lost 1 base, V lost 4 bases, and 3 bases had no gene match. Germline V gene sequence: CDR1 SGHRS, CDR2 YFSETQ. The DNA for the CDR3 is TGCGCCAGCAGCCCGGGACTAGCGGGAGTGAACACCGGGGAGCTGTTTTTT. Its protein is CASSPGLAGVNTGELFF.

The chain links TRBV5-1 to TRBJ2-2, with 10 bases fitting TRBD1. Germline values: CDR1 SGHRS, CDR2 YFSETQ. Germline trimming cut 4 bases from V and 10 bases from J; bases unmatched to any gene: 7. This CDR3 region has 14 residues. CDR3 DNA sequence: TGCGCCAGCAGCCGGACAGGGGGGAAGGCGGAGCTGTTTTTT. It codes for CASSRTGGKAELFF.

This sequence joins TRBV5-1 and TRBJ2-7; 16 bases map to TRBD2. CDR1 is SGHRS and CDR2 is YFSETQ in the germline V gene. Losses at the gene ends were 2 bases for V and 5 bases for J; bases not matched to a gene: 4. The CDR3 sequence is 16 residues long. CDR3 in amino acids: CASSFLGLAGGNEQYF. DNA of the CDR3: TGCGCCAGCAGCTTTTTGGGACTAGCGGGAGGGAACGAGCAGTACTTC.

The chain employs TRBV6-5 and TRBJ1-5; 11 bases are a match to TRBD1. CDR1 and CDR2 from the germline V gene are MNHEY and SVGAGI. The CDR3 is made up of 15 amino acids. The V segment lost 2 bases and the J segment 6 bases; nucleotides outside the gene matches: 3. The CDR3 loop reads CASSYGQGAGQPQHF. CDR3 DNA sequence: TGTGCCAGCAGTTACGGACAGGGGGCAGGTCAGCCCCAGCATTTT.

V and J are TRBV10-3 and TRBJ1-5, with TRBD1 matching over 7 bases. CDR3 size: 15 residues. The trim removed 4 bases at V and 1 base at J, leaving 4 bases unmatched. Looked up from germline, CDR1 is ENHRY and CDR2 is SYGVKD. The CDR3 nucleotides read TGTGCCATCAGTGGGGGGACAGACAGCAATCAGCCCCAGCATTTT. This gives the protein CAISGGTDSNQPQHF.

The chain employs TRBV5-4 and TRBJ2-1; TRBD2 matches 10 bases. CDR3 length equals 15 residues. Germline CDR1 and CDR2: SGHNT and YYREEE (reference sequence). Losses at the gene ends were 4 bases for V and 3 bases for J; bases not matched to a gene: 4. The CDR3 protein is CASSQGTSDYNEQFF. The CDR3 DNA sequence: TGTGCCAGCAGCCAGGGGACTAGCGACTACAATGAGCAGTTCTTC.

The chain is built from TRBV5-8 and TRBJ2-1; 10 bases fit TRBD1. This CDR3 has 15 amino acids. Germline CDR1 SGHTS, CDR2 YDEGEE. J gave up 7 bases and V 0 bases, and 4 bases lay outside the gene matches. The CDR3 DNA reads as TGTGCCAGCAGCTTGGGACAGGGGGCGCGAAATGAGCAGTTCTTC. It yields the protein CASSLGQGARNEQFF.

The CDR3 protein is CASSFSREVRDRYYGYTF. The CDR3 bases are TGTGCCAGCAGTTTCTCCAGGGAAGTACGTGATAGATACTATGGCTACACCTTC. The chain recombines TRBV2 with TRBJ1-2, with D possibly being TRBD1 (5 bases). Germline loops: CDR1 SNHLY, CDR2 FYNNEI. V was pared by 5 bases and J by 3 bases, with 25 bases between. CDR3 size: 18 residues.